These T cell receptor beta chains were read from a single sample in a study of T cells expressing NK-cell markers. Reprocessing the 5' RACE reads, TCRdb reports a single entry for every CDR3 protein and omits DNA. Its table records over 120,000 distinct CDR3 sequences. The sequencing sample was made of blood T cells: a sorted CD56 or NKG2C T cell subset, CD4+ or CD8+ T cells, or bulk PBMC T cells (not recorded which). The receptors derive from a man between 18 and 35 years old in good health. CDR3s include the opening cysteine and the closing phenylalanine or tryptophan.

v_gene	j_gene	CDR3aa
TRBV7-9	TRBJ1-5	CASSLNRVNQPQHF
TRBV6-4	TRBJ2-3	CASSDSTGTDTQYF
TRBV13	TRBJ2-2	CASSLGLAGTGELFF
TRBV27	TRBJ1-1	CASSTGQGMTEAFF
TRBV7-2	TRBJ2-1	CASSFSMTSGRAEGNEQFF
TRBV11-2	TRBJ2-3	CASTFLWREGPTSTDTQYF
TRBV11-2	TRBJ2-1	CASSTAGVRSNEQFF
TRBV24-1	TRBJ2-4	CATKATSGNIQYF
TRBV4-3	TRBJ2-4	CASSQVFGGRAGAKNIQYF
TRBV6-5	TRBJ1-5	CASSYSAGNQPQHF
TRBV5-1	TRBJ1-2	CASSLYAEGRKDYGYTF
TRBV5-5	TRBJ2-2	CASSFFTGDTGELFF
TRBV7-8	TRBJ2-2	CASTQPTTSVVNTGELFF
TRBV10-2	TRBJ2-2	CASSDGERGNTGELFF
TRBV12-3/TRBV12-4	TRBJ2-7	CASSGGTASEQYF
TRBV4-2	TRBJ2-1	CASSQGVAGGNNEQFF
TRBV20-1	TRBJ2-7	CSASRVTGSYEQYF
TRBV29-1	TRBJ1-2	CSVEGTGWGYTF
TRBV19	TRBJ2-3	CASSIRTSGKVDTQYF
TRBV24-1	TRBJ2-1	CATSDREQGRLHNEQFF
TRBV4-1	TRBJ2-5	CASSQFGGQETQYF
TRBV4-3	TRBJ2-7	CASSSMGGSGTYEQYF